This TCR beta chain was recorded in a study of T cell responses to AZD1222 COVID-19 vaccine. TCRdb's copy holds only in-frame clones and misses some; the assay was immunoSEQ multiplex PCR. The table lists 100,000 to 150,000 clones, 85% of them singletons. Sequences were derived from peripheral blood, sampled 28 days after the second AZD1222 dose. This receptor was taken from an adult who received the AZD1222 COVID-19 vaccine.

Here the CDR3 reads CASSDSAVAGYTF. The CDR3 DNA sequence: TGTGCCAGCAGTGACTCAGCCGTGGCTGGCTACACCTTC. V is TRBV25-1 and J is TRBJ1-2; D is unclear. The length of the CDR3 is 13 residues. Deletions cut 3 bases from V and 7 bases from J, with 12 bases between. Per germline, CDR1 MGHDK and CDR2 SYGVNS.